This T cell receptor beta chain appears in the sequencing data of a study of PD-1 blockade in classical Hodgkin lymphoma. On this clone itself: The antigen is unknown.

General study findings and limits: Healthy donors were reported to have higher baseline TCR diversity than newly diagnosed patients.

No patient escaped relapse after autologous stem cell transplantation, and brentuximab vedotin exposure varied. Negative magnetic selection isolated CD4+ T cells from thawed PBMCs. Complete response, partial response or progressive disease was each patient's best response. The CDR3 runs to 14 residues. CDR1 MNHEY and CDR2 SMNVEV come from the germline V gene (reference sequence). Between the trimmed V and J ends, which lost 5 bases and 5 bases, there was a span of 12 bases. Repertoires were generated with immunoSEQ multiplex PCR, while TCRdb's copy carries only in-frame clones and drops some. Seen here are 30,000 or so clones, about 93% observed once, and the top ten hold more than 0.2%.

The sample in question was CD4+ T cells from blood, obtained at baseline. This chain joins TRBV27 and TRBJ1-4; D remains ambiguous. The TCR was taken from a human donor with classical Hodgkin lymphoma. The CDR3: CASSPRRGNEKLFF. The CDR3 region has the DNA TGTGCCAGCAGTCCACGCAGAGGGAATGAAAAACTGTTTTTT.